These T cell receptor beta chains were read from a single sample in a study of cytomegalovirus exposure and HLA in healthy donors. This table comes from immunoSEQ multiplex PCR, and its TCRdb copy is limited to in-frame clones, with some not included. The sample carries some 170,000 clones, around nine tenths recorded once. Sequenced material: PBMCs. These receptors all stem from a woman in her twenties or thirties in good health and CMV-seronegative. Both conserved end residues are part of each CDR3. A D gene is named only where the DNA matches it firmly.

V	J	D	CDR3
TRBV27	TRBJ2-1	TRBD2	CASSLRGTSGNNEQFF
TRBV10-3	TRBJ2-1	TRBD2	CAISELAGAGNNEQFF
TRBV15	TRBJ2-7	-	CATSDVGTEQYF
TRBV2	TRBJ2-3	-	CASSQLFRSQSTDTQYF
TRBV10-1	TRBJ2-7	TRBD1	CASNRGMGYEQYF
TRBV27	TRBJ1-1	TRBD1	CASSLWGTGGTEAFF
TRBV10-2	TRBJ2-7	-	CASSESTGSRSYEQYF
TRBV5-1	TRBJ1-2	-	CASSLDVRGYTF
TRBV27	TRBJ1-2	-	CASSLGEKYGYTF
TRBV14	TRBJ1-2	TRBD1	CASSPLWDSDGYTF
TRBV19	TRBJ1-2	-	CATQFGGRDTF
TRBV13	TRBJ1-1	-	CASSLVRNTEAFF
TRBV27	TRBJ1-4	-	CASSFRRNEKLFF
TRBV2	TRBJ2-3	-	CASSVFGINREDTQYF
TRBV11-2	TRBJ2-3	-	CASSLRGGRMADTQYF
TRBV4-1	TRBJ2-1	TRBD2	CASSLTSNNEQFF
TRBV9	TRBJ2-5	TRBD2	CASSGSGGLETQYF
TRBV11-2	TRBJ2-1	TRBD2	CASSFFAGGPWNEQFF
TRBV5-1	TRBJ2-4	TRBD2	CASSLAPSGGAVAKNIQYF
TRBV7-2	TRBJ2-1	-	CASSLGAGYEQFF
TRBV23-1	TRBJ2-7	-	CASSPGRGKYEQYF
TRBV30	TRBJ1-5	TRBD1	CAWSSDRGGGNQPQHF
TRBV5-1	TRBJ2-5	TRBD2	CASSTSGDQETQYF
TRBV4-1	TRBJ2-7	TRBD1	CASSPGTGDYEQYF
TRBV5-6	TRBJ2-2	-	CASSFAGAITGELFF
TRBV29-1	TRBJ1-1	-	CSVAHGGGTEAFF
TRBV6-5	TRBJ1-6	-	CASSYWRSSPLHF
TRBV14	TRBJ2-7	-	CASSQVRGYEQYF
TRBV6-1	TRBJ2-7	TRBD1	CASSDSWDRAYEQYF